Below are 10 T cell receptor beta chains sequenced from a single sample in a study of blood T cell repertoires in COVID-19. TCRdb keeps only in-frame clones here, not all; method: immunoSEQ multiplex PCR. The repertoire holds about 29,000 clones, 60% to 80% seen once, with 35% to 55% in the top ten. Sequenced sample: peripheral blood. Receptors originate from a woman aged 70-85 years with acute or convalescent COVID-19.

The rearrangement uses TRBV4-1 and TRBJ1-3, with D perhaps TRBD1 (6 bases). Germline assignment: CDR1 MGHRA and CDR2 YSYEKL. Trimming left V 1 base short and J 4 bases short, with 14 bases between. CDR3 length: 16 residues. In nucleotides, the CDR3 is TGCGCCAGCAGCCAAGGCCCCACAGGGTACGGAAACACCATATATTTT. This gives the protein CASSQGPTGYGNTIYF.

The CDR3 reads CASSGSFGEKLFF. The CDR3, as DNA: TGTGCCAGCAGTGGCAGTTTTGGTGAAAAACTGTTTTTT. The chain recombines TRBV2 with TRBJ1-4; D not certain. The germline V gene has CDR1 SNHLY and CDR2 FYNNEI. Trimming left V 4 bases short and J 7 bases short, with 10 bases between. This CDR3 spans 13 amino acids.

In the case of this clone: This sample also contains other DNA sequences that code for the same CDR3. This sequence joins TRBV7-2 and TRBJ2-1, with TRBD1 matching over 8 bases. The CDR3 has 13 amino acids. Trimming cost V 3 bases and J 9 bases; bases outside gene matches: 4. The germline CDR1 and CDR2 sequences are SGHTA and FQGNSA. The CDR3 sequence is CASSFQGAGEQFF. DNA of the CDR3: TGTGCCAGCAGCTTTCAGGGGGCGGGTGAGCAGTTCTTC.

CDR3 in DNA: TGCGCCAGCAGCTTTGGTAGCCGTAGCGGAGAAGAGACCCAGTACTTC. Encoded protein: CASSFGSRSGEETQYF. J is TRBJ2-5 and V is TRBV5-1; the D gene is possibly TRBD2 (6 bases). CDR1 SGHRS and CDR2 YFSETQ come from the germline V gene. V lost 2 bases and J 3 bases, leaving 17 bases between the germline ends. CDR3 length equals 16 residues.

The CDR3, as DNA: TGTGCCAGCAGCACCGACAGGGGGGGCAGCTCTGGAAACACCATATATTTT. Protein sequence: CASSTDRGGSSGNTIYF. The chain links TRBV7-2 to TRBJ1-3, with 9 nucleotides matching TRBD1. V dropped 5 bases and J dropped 0; count of bases not matched to a gene: 8. The V gene's germline CDR1 is SGHTA and CDR2 FQGNSA. This CDR3 is built from 17 residues. Based on the CDR3 plus reference TRBV7-2 and TRBJ1-3, the full variable domain is GAGVSQSPSNKVTEKGKDVELRCDPISGHTALYWYRQSLGQGLEFLIYFQGNSAPDKSGLPSDRFSAERTGGSVSTLTIQRTQQEDSAVYLCASSTDRGGSSGNTIYFGEGSWLTVV.

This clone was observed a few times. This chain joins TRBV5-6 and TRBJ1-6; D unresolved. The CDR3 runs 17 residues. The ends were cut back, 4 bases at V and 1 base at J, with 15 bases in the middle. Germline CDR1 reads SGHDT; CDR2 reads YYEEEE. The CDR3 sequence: CASSPSEGGSYNSPLHF. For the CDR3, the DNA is TGTGCCAGCAGCCCTTCTGAGGGAGGGTCCTATAATTCACCCCTCCACTTT. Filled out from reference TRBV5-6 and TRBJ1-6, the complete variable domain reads DAGVTQSPTHLIKTRGQQVTLRCSPKSGHDTVSWYQQALGQGPQFIFQYYEEEERQRGNFPDRFSGHQFPNYSSELNVNALLLGDSALYLCASSPSEGGSYNSPLHFGNGTRLTVT.

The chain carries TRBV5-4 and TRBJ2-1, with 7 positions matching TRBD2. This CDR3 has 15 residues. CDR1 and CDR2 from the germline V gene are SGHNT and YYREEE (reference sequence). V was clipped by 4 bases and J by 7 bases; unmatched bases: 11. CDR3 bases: TGTGCCAGCAGCCCACAGGTAGCGGGTCAAAATGAGCAGTTCTTC. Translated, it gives CASSPQVAGQNEQFF.

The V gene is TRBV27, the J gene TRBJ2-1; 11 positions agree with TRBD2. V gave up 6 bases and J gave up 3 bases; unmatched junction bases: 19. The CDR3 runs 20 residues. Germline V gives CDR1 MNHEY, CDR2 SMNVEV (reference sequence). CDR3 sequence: CASSLTGTSGNPGLYNEQFF. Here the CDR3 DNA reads TGTGCCAGCAGCCTTACCGGGACTAGCGGAAACCCGGGCCTCTACAATGAGCAGTTCTTC.

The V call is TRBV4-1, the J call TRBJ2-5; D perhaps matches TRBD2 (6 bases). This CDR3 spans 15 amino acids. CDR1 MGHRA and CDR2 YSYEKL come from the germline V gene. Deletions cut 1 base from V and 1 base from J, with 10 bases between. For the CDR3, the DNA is TGCGCCAGCAGCCAAGTAGCCGGGGGCCAAGAGACCCAGTACTTC. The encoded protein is CASSQVAGGQETQYF.

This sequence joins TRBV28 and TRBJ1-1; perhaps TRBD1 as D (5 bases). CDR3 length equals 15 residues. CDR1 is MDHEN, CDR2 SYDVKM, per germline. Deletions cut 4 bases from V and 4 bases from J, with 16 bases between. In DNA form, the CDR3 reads TGTGCCAGCAGTTCCGGGGGGGAGGCTACCACTGAAGCTTTCTTT. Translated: CASSSGGEATTEAFF.